This T cell receptor (beta chain) appears in the sequencing data of a study of T cell clonotyping in hematopoietic cell transplantation. Points from the study as a whole: At the given depth, recipient repertoires were over 97% de novo clonotypes.

Sequenced by immunoSEQ multiplex PCR; TCRdb stores in-frame clones only, minus some. The table shows roughly 17,000 clones, with about 90% occurring only once. With regard to this clone: The antigen remains undetermined.

V was trimmed by 11 bases and J by 5 bases, leaving 21 bases between them. CDR1 and CDR2 from the germline V gene are MDHEN and SYDVKM. This CDR3 comprises 14 residues. This clonotype was obtained from a man aged 40-49 years in good health. Some clones in this sample may be carry-over from other donors' samples. The sequenced sample consisted of peripheral blood mononuclear cells. The V call is TRBV28, the J call TRBJ1-1; D is ambiguous. Written as DNA, the CDR3 is TGTGCCTGCGTGGCAAGTTTGGGTCGGACTGAAGCTTTCTTT. Protein: CACVASLGRTEAFF. The variable domain in full, with the rest retrieved from reference TRBV28 and TRBJ1-1, is DVKVTQSSRYLVKRTGEKVFLECVQDMDHENMFWYRQDPGLGLRLIYFSYDVKMKEKGDIPEGYSVSREKKERFSLILESASTNQTSMYLCACVASLGRTEAFFGQGTRLTVV.